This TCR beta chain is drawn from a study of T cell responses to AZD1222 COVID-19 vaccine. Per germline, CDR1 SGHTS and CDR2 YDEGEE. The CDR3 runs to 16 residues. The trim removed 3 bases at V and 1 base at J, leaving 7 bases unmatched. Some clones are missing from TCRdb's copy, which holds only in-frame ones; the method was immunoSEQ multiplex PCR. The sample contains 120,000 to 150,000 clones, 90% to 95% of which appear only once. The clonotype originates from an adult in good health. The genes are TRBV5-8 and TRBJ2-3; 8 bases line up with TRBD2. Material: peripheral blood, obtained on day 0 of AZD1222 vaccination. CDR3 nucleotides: TGTGCCAGCAGCTCCGGTAGCGGGGCAGGCACAGATACGCAGTATTTT. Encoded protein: CASSSGSGAGTDTQYF. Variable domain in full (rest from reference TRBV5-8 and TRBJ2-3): EAGVTQSPTHLIKTRGQQATLRCSPISGHTSVYWYQQALGLGLQFLLWYDEGEERNRGNFPPRFSGRQFPNYSSELNVNALELEDSALYLCASSSGSGAGTDTQYFGPGTRLTVL.